This note documents a single T cell receptor (beta chain) sequence. Its antigen is unknown. TCRdb's table, derived via immunoSEQ multiplex PCR, lists solely in-frame clones and lacks some. This table holds 45,000 to 60,000 clones, roughly 31% found once. The data were obtained in a study of tumour-infiltrating T cells in Burkitt lymphoma. Turning to the study itself: All epidemiological Burkitt lymphoma subtypes were represented in the cohort. Overall and progression-free survival were predicted by productive clonality.

Study-level findings and limits: Several public clonotypes recurred in numerous Burkitt lymphoma patients.

The CDR3 is 14 amino acids. The V segment lost 7 bases and the J segment 1 base; nucleotides outside the gene matches: 2. Looked up from germline, CDR1 is MDHEN and CDR2 is SYDVKM. This chain links TRBV28 with TRBJ2-2, with 8 bases aligning to TRBD1. Sequencing was performed on tumor tissue. The TCR originated in a human donor with Burkitt lymphoma. Written as DNA, the CDR3 is TGTGCCAGCATACAGGGGGGGAACACCGGGGAGCTGTTTTTT. Translated, it gives CASIQGGNTGELFF. The variable domain in full, with the rest retrieved from reference TRBV28 and TRBJ2-2, is DVKVTQSSRYLVKRTGEKVFLECVQDMDHENMFWYRQDPGLGLRLIYFSYDVKMKEKGDIPEGYSVSREKKERFSLILESASTNQTSMYLCASIQGGNTGELFFGEGSRLTVL.